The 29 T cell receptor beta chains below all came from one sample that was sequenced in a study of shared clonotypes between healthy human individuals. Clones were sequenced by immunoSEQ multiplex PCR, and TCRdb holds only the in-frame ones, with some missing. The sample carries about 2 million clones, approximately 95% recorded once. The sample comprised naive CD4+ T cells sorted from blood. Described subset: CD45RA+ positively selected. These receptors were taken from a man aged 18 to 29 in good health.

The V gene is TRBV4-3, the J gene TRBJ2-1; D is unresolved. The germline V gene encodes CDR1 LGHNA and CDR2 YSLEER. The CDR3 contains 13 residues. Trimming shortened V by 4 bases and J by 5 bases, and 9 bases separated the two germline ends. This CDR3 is CASSRENDNEQFF. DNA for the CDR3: TGCGCCAGCAGCCGAGAAAACGACAATGAGCAGTTCTTC.

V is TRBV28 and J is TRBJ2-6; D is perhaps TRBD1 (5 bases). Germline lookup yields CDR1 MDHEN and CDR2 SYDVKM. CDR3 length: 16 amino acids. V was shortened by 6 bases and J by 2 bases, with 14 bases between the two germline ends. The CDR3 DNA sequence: TGTGCCAGCAGCCACATCTGGGGCGCTGGGGCCAACGTCCTGACTTTC. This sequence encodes CASSHIWGAGANVLTF. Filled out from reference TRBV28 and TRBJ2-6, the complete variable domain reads DVKVTQSSRYLVKRTGEKVFLECVQDMDHENMFWYRQDPGLGLRLIYFSYDVKMKEKGDIPEGYSVSREKKERFSLILESASTNQTSMYLCASSHIWGAGANVLTFGAGSRLTVL.

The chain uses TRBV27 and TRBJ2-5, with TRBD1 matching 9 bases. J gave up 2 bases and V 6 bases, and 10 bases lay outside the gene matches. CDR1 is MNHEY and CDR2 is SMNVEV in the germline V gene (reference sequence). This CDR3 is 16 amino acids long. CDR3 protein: CASRLTGGARQETQYF. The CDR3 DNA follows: TGTGCCAGCAGACTTACAGGGGGCGCAAGACAAGAGACCCAGTACTTC.

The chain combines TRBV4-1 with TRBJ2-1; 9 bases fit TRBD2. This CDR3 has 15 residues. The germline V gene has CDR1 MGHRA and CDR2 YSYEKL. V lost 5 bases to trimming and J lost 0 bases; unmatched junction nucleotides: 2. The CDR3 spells CASSGAGGSYNEQFF. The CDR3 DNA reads TGCGCCAGCAGCGGAGCGGGGGGCTCCTACAATGAGCAGTTCTTC.

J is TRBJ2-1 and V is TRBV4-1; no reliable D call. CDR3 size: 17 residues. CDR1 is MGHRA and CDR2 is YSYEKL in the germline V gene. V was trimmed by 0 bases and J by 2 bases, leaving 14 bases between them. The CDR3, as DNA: TGCGCCAGCAGCCAAGATCTTCAGCGTATAACCTACAATGAGCAGTTCTTC. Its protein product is CASSQDLQRITYNEQFF.

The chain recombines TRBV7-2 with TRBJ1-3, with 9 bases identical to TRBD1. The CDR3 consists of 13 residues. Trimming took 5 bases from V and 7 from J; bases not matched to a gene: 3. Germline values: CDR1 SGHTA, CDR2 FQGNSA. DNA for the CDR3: TGTGCCAGCAGCATGGGACAGGGTAACACCATATATTTT. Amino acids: CASSMGQGNTIYF.

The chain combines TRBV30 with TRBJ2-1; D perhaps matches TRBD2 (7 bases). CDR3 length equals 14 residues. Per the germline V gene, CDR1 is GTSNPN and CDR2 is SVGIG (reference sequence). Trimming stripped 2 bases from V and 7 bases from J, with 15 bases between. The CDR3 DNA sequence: TGTGCCTGGAGTCGGGGGGCTAGGGTAAATGAGCAGTTCTTC. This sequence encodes CAWSRGARVNEQFF.

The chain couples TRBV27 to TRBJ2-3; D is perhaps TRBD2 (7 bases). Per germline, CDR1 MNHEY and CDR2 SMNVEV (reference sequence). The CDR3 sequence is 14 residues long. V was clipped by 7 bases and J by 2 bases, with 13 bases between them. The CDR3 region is CASKRRGLTDTQYF. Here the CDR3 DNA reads TGTGCCAGCAAACGGCGGGGGCTCACAGATACGCAGTATTTT.

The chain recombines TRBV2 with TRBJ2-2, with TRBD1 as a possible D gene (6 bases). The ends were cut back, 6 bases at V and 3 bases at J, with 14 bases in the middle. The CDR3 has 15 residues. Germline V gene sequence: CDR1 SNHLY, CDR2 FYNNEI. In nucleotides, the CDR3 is TGTGCCAGCAGAAGAGGGGGTCTGGACACCGGGGAGCTGTTTTTT. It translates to CASRRGGLDTGELFF.

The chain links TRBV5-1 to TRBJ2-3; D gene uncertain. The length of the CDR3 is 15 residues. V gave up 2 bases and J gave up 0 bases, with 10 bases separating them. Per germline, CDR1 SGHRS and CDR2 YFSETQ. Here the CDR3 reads CASSFGTSSTDTQYF. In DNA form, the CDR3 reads TGCGCCAGCAGCTTCGGTACTTCTAGCACAGATACGCAGTATTTT. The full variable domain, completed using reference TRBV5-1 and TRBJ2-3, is KAGVTQTPRYLIKTRGQQVTLSCSPISGHRSVSWYQQTPGQGLQFLFEYFSETQRNKGNFPGRFSGRQFSNSRSEMNVSTLELGDSALYLCASSFGTSSTDTQYFGPGTRLTVL.

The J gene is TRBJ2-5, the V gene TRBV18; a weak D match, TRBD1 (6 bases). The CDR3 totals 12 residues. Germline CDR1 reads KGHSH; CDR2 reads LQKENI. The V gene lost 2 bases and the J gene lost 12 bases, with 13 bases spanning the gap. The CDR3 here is CASSPEGGPEYF. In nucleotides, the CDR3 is TGTGCCAGCTCACCAGAAGGGGGTCCCGAGTACTTC. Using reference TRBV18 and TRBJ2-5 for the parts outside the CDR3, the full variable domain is NAGVMQNPRHLVRRRGQEARLRCSPMKGHSHVYWYRQLPEEGLKFMVYLQKENIIDESGMPKERFSAEFPKEGPSILRIQQVVRGDSAAYFCASSPEGGPEYFGPGTRLLVL.

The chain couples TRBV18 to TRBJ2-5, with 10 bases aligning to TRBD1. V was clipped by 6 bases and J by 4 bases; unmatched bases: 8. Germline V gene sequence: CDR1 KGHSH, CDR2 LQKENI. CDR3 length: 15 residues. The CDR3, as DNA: TGTGCCAGCTCGCGAGGACAGGGGGTCACAGAGACCCAGTACTTC. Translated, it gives CASSRGQGVTETQYF. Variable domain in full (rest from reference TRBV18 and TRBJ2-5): NAGVMQNPRHLVRRRGQEARLRCSPMKGHSHVYWYRQLPEEGLKFMVYLQKENIIDESGMPKERFSAEFPKEGPSILRIQQVVRGDSAAYFCASSRGQGVTETQYFGPGTRLLVL.

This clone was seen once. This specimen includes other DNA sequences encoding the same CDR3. DNA for the CDR3: TGCAGTGCTGTTGGAAATGAGCAGTTCTTC. As protein: CSAVGNEQFF. This rearrangement joins TRBV20-1 to TRBJ2-1; D is undetermined. Per the germline V gene, CDR1 is DFQATT and CDR2 is SNEGSKA (reference sequence). Trimming removed 5 bases from V and 7 bases from J, with 6 bases in between. The CDR3 sequence is 10 residues long.

CDR3 bases: TGTGCCAGCAGTGAATGGGGGGCAAACACTGAAGCTTTCTTT. Its translation is CASSEWGANTEAFF. The J gene is TRBJ1-1, the V gene TRBV6-1; D may be TRBD1 (6 bases). The CDR3 consists of 14 residues. V was shortened by 2 bases and J by 2 bases, with 9 bases between the two germline ends. The V gene's germline CDR1 is MNHNS and CDR2 SASEGT.

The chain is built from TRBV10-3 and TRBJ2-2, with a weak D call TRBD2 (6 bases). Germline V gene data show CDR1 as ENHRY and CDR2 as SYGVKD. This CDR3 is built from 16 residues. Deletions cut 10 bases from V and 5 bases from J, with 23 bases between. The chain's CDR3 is CATLEGGTISTGELFF. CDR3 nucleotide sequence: TGTGCCACCCTGGAGGGCGGCACCATCTCAACCGGGGAGCTGTTTTTT.

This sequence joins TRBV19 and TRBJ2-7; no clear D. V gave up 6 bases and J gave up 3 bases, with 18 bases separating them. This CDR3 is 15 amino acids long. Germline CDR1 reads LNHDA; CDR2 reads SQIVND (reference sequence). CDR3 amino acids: CASRRGGSSRYEQYF. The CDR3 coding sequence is TGTGCCAGTAGACGAGGTGGATCGAGCCGCTACGAGCAGTACTTC.

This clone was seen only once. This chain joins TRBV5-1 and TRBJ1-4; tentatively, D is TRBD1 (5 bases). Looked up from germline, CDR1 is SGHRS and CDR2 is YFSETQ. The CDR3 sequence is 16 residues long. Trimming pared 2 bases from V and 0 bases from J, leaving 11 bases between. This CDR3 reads CASSFSLGATNEKLFF. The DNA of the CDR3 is TGCGCCAGCAGCTTCAGCTTAGGGGCAACTAATGAAAAACTGTTTTTT.

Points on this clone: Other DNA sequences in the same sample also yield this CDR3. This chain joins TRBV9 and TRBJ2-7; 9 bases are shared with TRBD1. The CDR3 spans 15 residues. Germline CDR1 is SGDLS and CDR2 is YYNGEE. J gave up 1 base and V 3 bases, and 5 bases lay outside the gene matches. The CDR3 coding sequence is TGTGCCAGCAGCGCGGGGACAGGGCCTTCCTACGAGCAGTACTTC. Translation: CASSAGTGPSYEQYF. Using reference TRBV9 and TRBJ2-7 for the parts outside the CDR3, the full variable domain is DSGVTQTPKHLITATGQRVTLRCSPRSGDLSVYWYQQSLDQGLQFLIQYYNGEERAKGNILERFSAQQFPDLHSELNLSSLELGDSALYFCASSAGTGPSYEQYFGPGTRLTVT.

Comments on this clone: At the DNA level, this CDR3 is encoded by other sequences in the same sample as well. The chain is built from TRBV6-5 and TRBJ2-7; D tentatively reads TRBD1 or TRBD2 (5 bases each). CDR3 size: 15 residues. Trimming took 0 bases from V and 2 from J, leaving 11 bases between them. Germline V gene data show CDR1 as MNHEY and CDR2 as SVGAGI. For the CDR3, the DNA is TGTGCCAGCAGTTACTCGGGGGTAGACCCCTACGAGCAGTACTTC. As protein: CASSYSGVDPYEQYF.

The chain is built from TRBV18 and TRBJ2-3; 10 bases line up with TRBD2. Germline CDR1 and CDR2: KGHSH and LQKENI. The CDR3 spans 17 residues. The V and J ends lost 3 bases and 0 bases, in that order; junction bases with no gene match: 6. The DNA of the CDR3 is TGTGCCAGCTCACCTCAGAGGACTAGCGGTAGCACAGATACGCAGTATTTT. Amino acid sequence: CASSPQRTSGSTDTQYF. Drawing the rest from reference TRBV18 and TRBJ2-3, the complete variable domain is NAGVMQNPRHLVRRRGQEARLRCSPMKGHSHVYWYRQLPEEGLKFMVYLQKENIIDESGMPKERFSAEFPKEGPSILRIQQVVRGDSAAYFCASSPQRTSGSTDTQYFGPGTRLTVL.

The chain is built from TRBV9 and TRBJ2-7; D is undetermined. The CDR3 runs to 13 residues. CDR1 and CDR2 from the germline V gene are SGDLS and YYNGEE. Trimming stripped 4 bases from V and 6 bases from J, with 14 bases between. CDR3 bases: TGTGCCAGCAGCCCCATATATACGGGCGAGCAGTACTTC. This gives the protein CASSPIYTGEQYF. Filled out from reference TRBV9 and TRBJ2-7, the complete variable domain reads DSGVTQTPKHLITATGQRVTLRCSPRSGDLSVYWYQQSLDQGLQFLIQYYNGEERAKGNILERFSAQQFPDLHSELNLSSLELGDSALYFCASSPIYTGEQYFGPGTRLTVT.

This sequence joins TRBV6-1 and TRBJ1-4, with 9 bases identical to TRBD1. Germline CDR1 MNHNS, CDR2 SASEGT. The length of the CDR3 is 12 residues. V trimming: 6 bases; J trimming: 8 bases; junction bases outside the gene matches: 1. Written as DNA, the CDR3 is TGTGCCAGCAGAGGGACAGGGGAAAAACTGTTTTTT. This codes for CASRGTGEKLFF.

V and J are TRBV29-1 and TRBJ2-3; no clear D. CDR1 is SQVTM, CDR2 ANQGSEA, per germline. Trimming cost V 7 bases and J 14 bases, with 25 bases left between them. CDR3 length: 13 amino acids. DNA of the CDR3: TGCAGCGGTGATTCCCTACTTGGCACCAGCCCGTATTTT. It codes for CSGDSLLGTSPYF.

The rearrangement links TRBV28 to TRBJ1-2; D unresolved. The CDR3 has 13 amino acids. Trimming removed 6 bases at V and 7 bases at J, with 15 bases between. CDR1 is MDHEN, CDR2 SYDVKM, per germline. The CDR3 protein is CASSPRGGSGYTF. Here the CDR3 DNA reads TGTGCCAGCAGCCCTCGTGGAGGGAGTGGCTACACCTTC.

The DNA of the CDR3 is TGCAGCGTTGGACAGGGGAATAGCAATCAGCCCCAGCATTTT. Amino acids: CSVGQGNSNQPQHF. V usage is TRBV29-1 and J usage is TRBJ1-5, with 8 bases that match TRBD1. The CDR3 has 14 residues. J lost 0 bases, V lost 4 bases, and 2 bases had no gene match. From germline, CDR1 is SQVTM and CDR2 ANQGSEA.

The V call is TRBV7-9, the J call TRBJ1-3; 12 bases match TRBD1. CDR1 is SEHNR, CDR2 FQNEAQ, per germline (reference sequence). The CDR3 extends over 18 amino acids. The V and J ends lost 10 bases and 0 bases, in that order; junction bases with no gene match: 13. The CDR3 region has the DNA TGTGCCAACGTCGGGACAGGGGGCCCTAAATCCTCTGGAAACACCATATATTTT. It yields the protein CANVGTGGPKSSGNTIYF.

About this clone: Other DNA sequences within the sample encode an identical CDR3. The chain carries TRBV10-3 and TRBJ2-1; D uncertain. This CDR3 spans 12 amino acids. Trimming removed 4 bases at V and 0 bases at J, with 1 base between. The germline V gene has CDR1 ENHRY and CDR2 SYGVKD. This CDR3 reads CAISGSYNEQFF. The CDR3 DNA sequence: TGTGCCATCAGTGGCTCCTACAATGAGCAGTTCTTC.

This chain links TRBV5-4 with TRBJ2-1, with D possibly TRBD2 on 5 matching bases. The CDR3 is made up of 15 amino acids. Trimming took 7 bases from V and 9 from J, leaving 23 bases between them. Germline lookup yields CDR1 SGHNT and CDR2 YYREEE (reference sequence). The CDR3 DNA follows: TGTGCCAGCCAAACCGCGTCGGACTTTTGGAGTGAGCAGTTCTTC. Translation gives CASQTASDFWSEQFF.

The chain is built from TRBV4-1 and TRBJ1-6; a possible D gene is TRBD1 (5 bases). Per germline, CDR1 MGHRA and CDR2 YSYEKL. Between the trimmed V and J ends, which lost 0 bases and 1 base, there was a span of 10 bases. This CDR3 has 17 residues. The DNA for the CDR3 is TGCGCCAGCAGCCAAGATCTAAGGGGTTCCTATAATTCACCCCTCCACTTT. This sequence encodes CASSQDLRGSYNSPLHF.